These 29 T cell receptor beta chains originate from one sample sequenced in a study of cytomegalovirus exposure and HLA in healthy donors. Use of 60 Vbeta and 13 Jbeta primers characterized the PCR. Here immunoSEQ multiplex PCR was the method, and the copy in TCRdb shows in-frame clones only, minus some. The table has under 150,000 clones, 60% to 85% seen once; the top ten hold about 3%. The sample comprised PBMCs. The receptors stem from a man in his forties or fifties in good health and CMV-seropositive.

This clone showed up just once. The V gene is TRBV7-3, the J gene TRBJ1-1; 8 bases map to TRBD1. The length of the CDR3 is 15 residues. V was clipped by 3 bases and J by 0 bases; unmatched bases: 3. The germline V gene has CDR1 SGHTA and CDR2 FQGTGA. CDR3 region: CASSLGTGLNTEAFF. CDR3 nucleotides: TGTGCCAGCAGCTTGGGGACAGGCCTGAACACTGAAGCTTTCTTT.

This chain links TRBV11-3 with TRBJ2-1; 14 bases are shared with TRBD2. J was trimmed by 9 bases and V by 5 bases; bases with no gene match: 6. The CDR3 consists of 15 residues. Germline lookup yields CDR1 SGHNT and CDR2 YENEEA. The CDR3 DNA reads as TGTGCCAGCAGCCAGGGACTAGCGGGAGCTCGTGAGCAGTTCTTC. Its translation is CASSQGLAGAREQFF. Full variable domain (remainder filled in from reference TRBV11-3 and TRBJ2-1): EAGVVQSPRYKIIEKKQPVAFWCNPISGHNTLYWYLQNLGQGPELLIRYENEEAVDDSQLPKDRFSAERLKGVDSTLKIQPAELGDSAVYLCASSQGLAGAREQFFGPGTRLTVL.

The J gene is TRBJ2-7, the V gene TRBV5-4; the D gene is possibly TRBD1 (6 bases). The CDR3 has 13 amino acids. Trimming took 1 base from V and 10 from J, leaving 15 bases between them. The germline gives CDR1 SGHNT, CDR2 YYREEE (reference sequence). The CDR3 DNA is TGTGCCAGCAGCTTGCGTGAAGGGGGTAATCAGTACTTC. This translates into CASSLREGGNQYF.

This chain joins TRBV6-5 and TRBJ1-4; D call uncertain. V was cut by 6 bases and J by 5 bases, with 7 bases left in between. The CDR3 is made up of 12 amino acids. Germline-derived CDR1 and CDR2 are MNHEY and SVGAGI. CDR3 loop: CASRAANEKLFF. The CDR3 DNA follows: TGTGCCAGCAGAGCAGCGAATGAAAAACTGTTTTTT.

In the case of this clone: A read error may account for a junction end that differs from germline. The chain joins TRBV7-9 to TRBJ2-5, with a tentative D call TRBD2 (6 bases). This CDR3 is built from 14 residues. The germline CDR1 and CDR2 sequences are SEHNR and FQNEAQ (reference sequence). This chain's CDR3 is CSSSPGTHQETQYF. CDR3 nucleotides: TGTTCCAGCAGCCCCGGGACTCACCAAGAGACCCAGTACTTC. The full variable domain, in which reference TRBV7-9 and TRBJ2-5 provide the parts outside the CDR3, is DTGVSQNPRHKITKRGQNVTFRCDPISEHNRLYWYRQTLGQGPEFLTYFQNEAQLEKSRLLSDRFSAERPKGSFSTLEIQRTEQGDSAMYLCSSSPGTHQETQYFGPGTRLLVL.

V and J are TRBV7-2 and TRBJ2-2; D is unclear. The germline V and J ends were trimmed by 9 bases and 9 bases, with 8 bases remaining between them. Germline V CDR1 and CDR2: SGHTA, FQGNSA. The CDR3 contains 10 residues. This chain's CDR3 is CASGHWELFF. The CDR3 nucleotides read TGTGCCAGTGGGCACTGGGAGCTGTTTTTT.

For the CDR3, the DNA is TGTGCCAGCGCCAAGAGGGGGACCACAGATACGCAGTATTTT. Translating it yields CASAKRGTTDTQYF. This sequence joins TRBV9 and TRBJ2-3; perhaps TRBD1 as D (6 bases). V shed 7 bases and J shed 2 bases, with 14 bases lying between them. CDR1 is SGDLS and CDR2 is YYNGEE in the germline V gene. The CDR3 is 14 amino acids.

V usage is TRBV5-1 and J usage is TRBJ1-2, with 9 bases lining up with TRBD1. The CDR3 has 15 residues. J lost 8 bases, V lost 0 bases, and 8 bases had no gene match. CDR1 and CDR2 from the germline V gene are SGHRS and YFSETQ. In DNA, the CDR3 is TGCGCCAGCAGCTTGGTGGGACAGGGATCCTCCGGCTACACCTTC. It translates to CASSLVGQGSSGYTF.

The CDR3 region is CASSQDTPFEGWRYYEQYF. CDR3 coding DNA: TGCGCCAGCAGCCAAGATACCCCATTCGAGGGATGGAGGTACTACGAGCAGTACTTC. The chain carries TRBV4-1 and TRBJ2-5; D might be TRBD2 (5 bases). The J call may be in error: the DNA end matches TRBJ2-7 better. Germline V gene sequence: CDR1 MGHRA, CDR2 YSYEKL. The CDR3 runs to 19 residues.

The rearrangement uses TRBV6-1 and TRBJ2-1; 11 bases fit TRBD1. The CDR3 covers 15 residues. The trim removed 3 bases at V and 6 bases at J, leaving 4 bases unmatched. CDR1 and CDR2 (germline): MNHNS, SASEGT. The CDR3: CASSEGTGGINEQFF. CDR3 in DNA: TGTGCCAGCAGTGAGGGGACAGGGGGGATCAATGAGCAGTTCTTC.

The rearrangement links TRBV18 to TRBJ1-5, with a weak D call TRBD1 (5 bases). The CDR3 spans 18 residues. Germline assignment: CDR1 KGHSH and CDR2 LQKENI. V shed 2 bases and J shed 4 bases, with 21 bases lying between them. CDR3 amino acids: CASSPTGELIGPNQPQHF. The DNA of the CDR3 is TGTGCCAGCTCACCAACGGGGGAATTAATAGGTCCTAATCAGCCCCAGCATTTT.

The chain carries TRBV7-6 and TRBJ2-5, with TRBD2 matching over 7 bases. The V gene's germline CDR1 is SGHVS and CDR2 FNYEAQ. V lost 5 bases to trimming and J lost 3 bases; unmatched junction nucleotides: 9. This CDR3 comprises 15 residues. CDR3: CASSGTSSGEETQYF. In DNA form, the CDR3 reads TGTGCCAGCAGCGGAACCTCTAGCGGAGAAGAGACCCAGTACTTC.

The CDR3 DNA sequence: TGTGCCAGCAGCGGGACTAGTCAAGAGACCCAGTACTTC. Its translation is CASSGTSQETQYF. The V gene is TRBV27, the J gene TRBJ2-5; 8 nucleotides agree with TRBD2. In germline, CDR1 is MNHEY, CDR2 SMNVEV (reference sequence). The CDR3 runs to 13 residues. V was pared by 6 bases and J by 2 bases, with 2 bases of the junction left unmatched.

Only a few counts were recorded for this clone. This chain connects TRBV30 to TRBJ2-5; 10 bases align to TRBD2. In germline, CDR1 is GTSNPN, CDR2 SVGIG (reference sequence). The V and J ends lost 5 bases and 5 bases, in that order; junction bases with no gene match: 5. CDR3 size: 13 residues. CDR3 region: CAWGAGGLETQYF. CDR3 coding DNA: TGTGCCTGGGGAGCGGGAGGGCTGGAGACCCAGTACTTC.

The rearrangement uses TRBV19 and TRBJ1-2; a possible D gene is TRBD1 (5 bases). CDR1 and CDR2 from the germline V gene are LNHDA and SQIVND (reference sequence). This CDR3 is 13 amino acids long. Between the trimmed V and J ends, which lost 3 bases and 6 bases, there was a span of 11 bases. The chain's CDR3 is CASSIPGQDGYTF. The CDR3 nucleotides read TGTGCCAGTAGTATCCCAGGGCAGGATGGCTACACCTTC. The entire variable domain, with the rest obtained from reference TRBV19 and TRBJ1-2, is as follows: DGGITQSPKYLFRKEGQNVTLSCEQNLNHDAMYWYRQDPGQGLRLIYYSQIVNDFQKGDIAEGYSVSREKKESFPLTVTSAQKNPTAFYLCASSIPGQDGYTFGSGTRLTVV.

This clone was counted only a few times. The chain joins TRBV6-5 to TRBJ2-7; TRBD1 is a possible D gene (6 bases). Germline CDR1 MNHEY, CDR2 SVGAGI. V lost 5 bases and J lost 4, with 15 bases in between. The CDR3 totals 14 residues. The CDR3 nucleotides read TGTGCCAGCAGTGAGTGGCAGGGGATGTACGAGCAGTACTTC. As protein: CASSEWQGMYEQYF.

CDR3 bases: TGTGCCAGCAGTGGTCTCGAAGACAGGGGAACTAATGAAAAACTGTTTTTT. This sequence encodes CASSGLEDRGTNEKLFF. The chain combines TRBV25-1 with TRBJ1-4; 8 bases agree with TRBD1. Germline V lookup: CDR1 MGHDK, CDR2 SYGVNS. This CDR3 has 17 amino acids. V was clipped by 4 bases and J by 1 base; unmatched bases: 8.

This sequence joins TRBV4-2 and TRBJ1-1, with D possibly being TRBD1 (6 bases). In germline, CDR1 is LGHNA, CDR2 YNFKEQ. CDR3 size: 16 residues. The V end lost 2 bases, the J end lost 1 base, and 14 bases lay between the germline ends. The CDR3 DNA follows: TGTGCCAGCAGCCAACTTTTAACAGGGAAGAACACTGAAGCTTTCTTT. Residues: CASSQLLTGKNTEAFF.

This sequence joins TRBV6-5 and TRBJ2-3; possibly TRBD1 for D (6 bases). The CDR3 sequence is 15 residues long. V was pared by 4 bases and J by 0 bases, with 11 bases between. Per the germline V gene, CDR1 is MNHEY and CDR2 is SVGAGI. The CDR3 here is CASSFQGQSTDTQYF. The DNA of the CDR3 is TGTGCCAGCAGTTTCCAGGGACAAAGCACAGATACGCAGTATTTT.

This CDR3 is CASSMRQGNTEAFF. CDR3 bases: TGTGCCAGTAGTATGAGGCAGGGAAACACTGAAGCTTTCTTT. The chain is built from TRBV19 and TRBJ1-1, with D tentatively TRBD1 (5 bases). CDR3 length: 14 residues. V shed 3 bases and J shed 2 bases, with 10 bases lying between them. The germline CDR1 and CDR2 sequences are LNHDA and SQIVND (reference sequence). Full variable domain (outside the CDR3, taken from reference TRBV19 and TRBJ1-1): DGGITQSPKYLFRKEGQNVTLSCEQNLNHDAMYWYRQDPGQGLRLIYYSQIVNDFQKGDIAEGYSVSREKKESFPLTVTSAQKNPTAFYLCASSMRQGNTEAFFGQGTRLTVV.

The V and J genes are TRBV4-1 and TRBJ1-5; 7 bases agree with TRBD1. Germline trimming cut 6 bases from V and 3 bases from J; bases unmatched to any gene: 5. The CDR3 is made up of 14 amino acids. The germline V gene encodes CDR1 MGHRA and CDR2 YSYEKL. DNA of the CDR3: TGCGCCAGCAGTCAACAGGGGAACAATCAGCCCCAGCATTTT. Translating gives CASSQQGNNQPQHF.

Only a few counts were recorded for this clone. This sequence joins TRBV19 and TRBJ2-2, with 11 bases matching TRBD2. CDR1 and CDR2 from the germline V gene are LNHDA and SQIVND (reference sequence). Germline trimming cut 1 base from V and 6 bases from J; bases unmatched to any gene: 7. This CDR3 is 17 amino acids long. The DNA of the CDR3 is TGTGCCAGTAGTATAGTACTAGCGGGAGTCATCGCCGGGGAGCTGTTTTTT. As protein: CASSIVLAGVIAGELFF.

This clone was seen a handful of times. The genes are TRBV7-9 and TRBJ2-2, with 14 bases matching TRBD2. Per the germline V gene, CDR1 is SEHNR and CDR2 is FQNEAQ (reference sequence). The CDR3 covers 16 residues. The ends lost 4 bases at V and 7 bases at J; junction bases unmatched: 5. CDR3 sequence (DNA): TGTGCCAGCAGCTCGACTAGCGGGAGGGCCGGCGGGGAGCTGTTTTTT. Protein: CASSSTSGRAGGELFF.

The rearrangement links TRBV19 to TRBJ2-1; 11 nucleotides align to TRBD2. CDR3 length: 16 residues. The V and J ends lost 4 bases and 2 bases, in that order; junction bases with no gene match: 4. CDR1 is LNHDA and CDR2 is SQIVND in the germline V gene (reference sequence). The CDR3 nucleotides read TGTGCCAGTAGTAATGGGGGACTAGCGGCCTACAATGAGCAGTTCTTC. The encoded protein is CASSNGGLAAYNEQFF.

The J gene is TRBJ1-1, the V gene TRBV4-2, with D possibly being TRBD1 (5 bases). Trimming shortened V by 0 bases and J by 2 bases, and 13 bases separated the two germline ends. This CDR3 contains 16 residues. The germline gives CDR1 LGHNA, CDR2 YNFKEQ. This CDR3 is CASSQDGAGHNTEAFF. CDR3 coding DNA: TGTGCCAGCAGCCAAGATGGGGCAGGGCACAACACTGAAGCTTTCTTT.

The genes are TRBV5-5 and TRBJ1-1; 11 bases align to TRBD1. CDR1 SGHKS and CDR2 YYEKEE come from the germline V gene (reference sequence). Unmatched junction bases numbered 6, after V lost 1 base and J lost 4 bases. CDR3 length: 16 amino acids. The chain's CDR3 is CASSLIGGQGATEAFF. CDR3 in DNA: TGTGCCAGCAGCTTGATCGGTGGACAGGGGGCCACTGAAGCTTTCTTT.

The table lists this clone with a few counts. The chain joins TRBV28 to TRBJ2-7; possibly TRBD1 for D (5 bases). CDR3 length equals 16 residues. The V gene lost 3 bases and the J gene lost 0 bases, with 15 bases spanning the gap. Germline V lookup: CDR1 MDHEN, CDR2 SYDVKM. This CDR3 reads CASSFHSGLVSYEQYF. In nucleotides, the CDR3 is TGTGCCAGCAGTTTCCATTCAGGGTTGGTCTCCTACGAGCAGTACTTC.

V and J are TRBV25-1 and TRBJ1-3, with 8 bases matching TRBD1. With V trimmed by 6 bases and J by 3 bases, 10 bases remained unmatched. The CDR3 is 16 residues long. CDR1 and CDR2 (germline): MGHDK, SYGVNS. The CDR3 DNA sequence: TGTGCCAGCAGATCGACAGGGGCCAGGAGTGGAAACACCATATATTTT. It yields the protein CASRSTGARSGNTIYF.

There are a few counts of this clone. This chain joins TRBV11-2 and TRBJ1-4; the D gene is possibly TRBD1 (5 bases). Germline V gene data show CDR1 as SGHAT and CDR2 as FQNNGV. Trimming stripped 3 bases from V and 10 bases from J, with 12 bases between. The CDR3 consists of 13 residues. The DNA of the CDR3 is TGTGCCAGCAGCTTCAGGGCGGTGGGAAAACTGTTTTTT. It encodes CASSFRAVGKLFF. Supplemented by reference TRBV11-2 and TRBJ1-4, the full variable domain reads EAGVAQSPRYKIIEKRQSVAFWCNPISGHATLYWYQQILGQGPKLLIQFQNNGVVDDSQLPKDRFSAERLKGVDSTLKIQPAKLEDSAVYLCASSFRAVGKLFFGSGTQLSVL.